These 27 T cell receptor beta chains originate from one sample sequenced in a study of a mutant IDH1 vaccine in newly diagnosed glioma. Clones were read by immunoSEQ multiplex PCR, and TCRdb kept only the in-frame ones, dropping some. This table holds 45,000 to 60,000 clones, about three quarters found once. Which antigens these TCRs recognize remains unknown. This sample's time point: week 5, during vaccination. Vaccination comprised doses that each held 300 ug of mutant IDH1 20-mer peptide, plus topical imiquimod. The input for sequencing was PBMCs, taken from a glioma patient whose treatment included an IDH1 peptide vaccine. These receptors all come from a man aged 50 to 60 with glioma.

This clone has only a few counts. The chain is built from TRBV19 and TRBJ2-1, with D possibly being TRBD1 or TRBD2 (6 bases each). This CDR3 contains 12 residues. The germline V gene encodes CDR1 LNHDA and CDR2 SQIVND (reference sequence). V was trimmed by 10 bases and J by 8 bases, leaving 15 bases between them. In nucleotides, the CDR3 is TGTGCCACCAAGGGGGGAGGCGATGAGCAGTTCTTC. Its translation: CATKGGGDEQFF.

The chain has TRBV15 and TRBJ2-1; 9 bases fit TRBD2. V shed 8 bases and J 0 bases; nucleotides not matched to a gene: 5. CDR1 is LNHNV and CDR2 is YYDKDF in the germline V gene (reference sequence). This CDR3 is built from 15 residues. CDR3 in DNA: TGTGCCACCTCTAGCGGGGTGAGCTCCTACAATGAGCAGTTCTTC. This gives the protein CATSSGVSSYNEQFF.

This CDR3 reads CAAASGGQETQYF. CDR3 sequence (DNA): TGTGCCGCGGCTAGCGGGGGGCAAGAGACCCAGTACTTC. This chain connects TRBV5-6 to TRBJ2-5; 11 bases map to TRBD2. Trimming cost V 10 bases and J 2 bases; bases outside gene matches: 4. This CDR3 is 13 amino acids long. From germline, CDR1 is SGHDT and CDR2 YYEEEE.

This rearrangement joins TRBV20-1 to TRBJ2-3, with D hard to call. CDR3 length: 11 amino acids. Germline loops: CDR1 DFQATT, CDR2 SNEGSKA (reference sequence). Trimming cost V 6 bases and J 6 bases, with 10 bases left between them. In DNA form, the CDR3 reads TGCAGTGCCAGACGAAGGGATACGCAGTATTTT. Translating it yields CSARRRDTQYF.

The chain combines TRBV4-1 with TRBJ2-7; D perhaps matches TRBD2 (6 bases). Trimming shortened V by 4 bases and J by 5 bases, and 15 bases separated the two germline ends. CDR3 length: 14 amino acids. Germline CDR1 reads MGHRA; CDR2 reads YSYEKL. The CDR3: CASSLPGVSDEQYF. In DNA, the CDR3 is TGCGCCAGCAGCCTCCCGGGGGTGAGCGACGAGCAGTACTTC.

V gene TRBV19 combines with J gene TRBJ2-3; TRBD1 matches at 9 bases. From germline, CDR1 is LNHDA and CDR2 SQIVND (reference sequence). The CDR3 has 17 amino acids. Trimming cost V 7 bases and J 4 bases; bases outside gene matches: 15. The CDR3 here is CASIPSPGQGLPDTQYF. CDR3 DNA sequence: TGTGCCAGTATCCCCTCTCCGGGACAGGGATTGCCAGATACGCAGTATTTT.

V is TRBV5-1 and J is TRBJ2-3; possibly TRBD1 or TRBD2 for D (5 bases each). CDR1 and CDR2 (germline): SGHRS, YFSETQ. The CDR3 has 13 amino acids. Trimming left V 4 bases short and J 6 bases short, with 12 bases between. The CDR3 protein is CASSPTGTDTQYF. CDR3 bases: TGCGCCAGCAGCCCTACCGGGACGGATACGCAGTATTTT.

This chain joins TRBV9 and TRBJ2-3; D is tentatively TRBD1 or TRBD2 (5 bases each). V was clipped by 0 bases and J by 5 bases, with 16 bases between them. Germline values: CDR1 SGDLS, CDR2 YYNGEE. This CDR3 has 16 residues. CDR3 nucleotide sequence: TGTGCCAGCAGCGTAGAGAGGGGAGTAGTGGGAGATACGCAGTATTTT. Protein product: CASSVERGVVGDTQYF.

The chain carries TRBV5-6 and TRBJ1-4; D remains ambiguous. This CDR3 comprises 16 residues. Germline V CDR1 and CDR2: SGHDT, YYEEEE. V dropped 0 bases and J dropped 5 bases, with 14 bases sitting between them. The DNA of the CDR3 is TGTGCCAGCAGCTTGGCCGCTGGCAGATGGAATGAAAAACTGTTTTTT. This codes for CASSLAAGRWNEKLFF.

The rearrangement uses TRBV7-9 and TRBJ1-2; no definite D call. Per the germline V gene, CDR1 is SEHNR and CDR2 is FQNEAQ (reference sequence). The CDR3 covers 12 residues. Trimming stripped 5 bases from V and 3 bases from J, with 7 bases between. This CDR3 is CASSRTDYGYTF. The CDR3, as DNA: TGTGCCAGCAGCCGCACCGACTATGGCTACACCTTC.

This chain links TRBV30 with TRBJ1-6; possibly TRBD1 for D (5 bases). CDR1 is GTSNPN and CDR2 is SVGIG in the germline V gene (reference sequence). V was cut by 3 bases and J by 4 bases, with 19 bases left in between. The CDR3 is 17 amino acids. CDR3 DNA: TGTGCCTGGAGGGGGGAGAGGGCGAAGTTTTATAATTCACCCCTCCACTTT. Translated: CAWRGERAKFYNSPLHF.

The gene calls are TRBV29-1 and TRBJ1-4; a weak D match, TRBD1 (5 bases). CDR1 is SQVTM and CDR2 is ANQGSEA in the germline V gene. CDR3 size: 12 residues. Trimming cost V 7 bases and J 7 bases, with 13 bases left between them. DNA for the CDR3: TGCAGCGCCCGGAGGGGAGGTGAAAAACTGTTTTTT. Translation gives CSARRGGEKLFF. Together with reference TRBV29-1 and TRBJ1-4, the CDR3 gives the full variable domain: SAVISQKPSRDICQRGTSLTIQCQVDSQVTMMFWYRQQPGQSLTLIATANQGSEATYESGFVIDKFPISRPNLTFSTLTVSNMSPEDSSIYLCSARRGGEKLFFGSGTQLSVL.

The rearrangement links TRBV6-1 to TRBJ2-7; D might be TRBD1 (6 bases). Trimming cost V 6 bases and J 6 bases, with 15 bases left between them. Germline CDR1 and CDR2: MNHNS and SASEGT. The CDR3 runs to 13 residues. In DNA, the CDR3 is TGTGCCAGCAGCCGGGACACTGGCGGCGAGCAGTACTTC. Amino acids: CASSRDTGGEQYF.

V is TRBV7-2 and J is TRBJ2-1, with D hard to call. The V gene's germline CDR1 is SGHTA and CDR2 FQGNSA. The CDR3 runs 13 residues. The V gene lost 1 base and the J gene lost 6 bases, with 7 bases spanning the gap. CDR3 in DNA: TGTGCCAGCAGCTTAGTCTCGCCCAATGAGCAGTTCTTC. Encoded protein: CASSLVSPNEQFF.

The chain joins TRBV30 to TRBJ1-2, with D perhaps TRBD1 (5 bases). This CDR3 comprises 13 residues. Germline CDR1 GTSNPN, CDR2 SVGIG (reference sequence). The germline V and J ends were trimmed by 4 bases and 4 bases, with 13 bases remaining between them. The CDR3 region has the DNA TGTGCCTGGAATCCGGGGCCCTTCTATGGCTACACCTTC. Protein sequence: CAWNPGPFYGYTF. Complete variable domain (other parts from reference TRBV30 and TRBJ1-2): SQTIHQWPATLVQPVGSPLSLECTVEGTSNPNLYWYRQAAGRGLQLLFYSVGIGQISSEVPQNLSASRPQDRQFILSSKKLLLSDSGFYLCAWNPGPFYGYTFGSGTRLTVV.

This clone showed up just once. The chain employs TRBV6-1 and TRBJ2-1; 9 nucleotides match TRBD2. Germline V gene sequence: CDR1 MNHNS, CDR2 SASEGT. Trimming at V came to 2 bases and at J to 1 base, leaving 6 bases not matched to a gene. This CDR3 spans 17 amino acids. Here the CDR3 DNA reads TGTGCCAGCAGTGAAAGTGGCGGGGGGGCTTCCTACAATGAGCAGTTCTTC. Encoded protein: CASSESGGGASYNEQFF.

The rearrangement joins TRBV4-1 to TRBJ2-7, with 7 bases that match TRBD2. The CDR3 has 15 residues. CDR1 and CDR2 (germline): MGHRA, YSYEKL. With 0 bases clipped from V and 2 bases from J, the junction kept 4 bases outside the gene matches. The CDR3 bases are TGCGCCAGCAGCCAAGAAGCGGGGTGGACCTACGAGCAGTACTTC. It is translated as CASSQEAGWTYEQYF.

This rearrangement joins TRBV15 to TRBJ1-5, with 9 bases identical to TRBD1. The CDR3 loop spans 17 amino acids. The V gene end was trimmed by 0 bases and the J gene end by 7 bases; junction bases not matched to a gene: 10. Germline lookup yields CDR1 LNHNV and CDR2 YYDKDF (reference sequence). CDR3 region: CATSRDLDRGREQPQHF. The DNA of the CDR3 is TGTGCCACCAGCAGAGATTTGGACAGGGGCCGGGAGCAGCCCCAGCATTTT. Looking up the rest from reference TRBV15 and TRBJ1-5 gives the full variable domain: DAMVIQNPRYQVTQFGKPVTLSCSQTLNHNVMYWYQQKSSQAPKLLFHYYDKDFNNEADTPDNFQSRRPNTSFCFLDIRSPGLGDTAMYLCATSRDLDRGREQPQHFGDGTRLSIL.

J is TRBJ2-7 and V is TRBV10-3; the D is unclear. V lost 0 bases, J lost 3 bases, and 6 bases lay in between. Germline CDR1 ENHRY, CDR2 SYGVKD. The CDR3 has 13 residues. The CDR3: CAISESLGYEQYF. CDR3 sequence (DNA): TGTGCCATCAGTGAGTCTTTAGGCTACGAGCAGTACTTC.

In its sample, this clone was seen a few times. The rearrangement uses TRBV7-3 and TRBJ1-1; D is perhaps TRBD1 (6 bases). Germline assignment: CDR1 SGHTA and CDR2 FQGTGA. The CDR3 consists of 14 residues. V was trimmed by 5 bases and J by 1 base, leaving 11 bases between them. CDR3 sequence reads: CASSEGHQNTEAFF. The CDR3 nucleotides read TGTGCCAGCAGCGAGGGACATCAGAACACTGAAGCTTTCTTT. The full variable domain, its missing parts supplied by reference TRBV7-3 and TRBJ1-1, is GAGVSQTPSNKVTEKGKYVELRCDPISGHTALYWYRQSLGQGPEFLIYFQGTGAADDSGLPNDRFFAVRPEGSVSTLKIQRTERGDSAVYLCASSEGHQNTEAFFGQGTRLTVV.

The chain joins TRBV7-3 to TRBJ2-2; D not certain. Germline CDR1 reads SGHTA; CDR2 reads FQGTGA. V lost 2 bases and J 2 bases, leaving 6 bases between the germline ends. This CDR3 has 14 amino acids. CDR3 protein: CASSLGANTGELFF. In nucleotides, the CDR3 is TGTGCCAGCAGCTTAGGAGCAAACACCGGGGAGCTGTTTTTT.

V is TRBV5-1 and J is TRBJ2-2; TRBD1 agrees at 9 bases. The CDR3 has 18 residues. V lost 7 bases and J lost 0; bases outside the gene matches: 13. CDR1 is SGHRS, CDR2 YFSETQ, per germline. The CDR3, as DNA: TGCGCCAGCGGCATTTTACAGGGGGCCGCCGCGAACACCGGGGAGCTGTTTTTT. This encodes CASGILQGAAANTGELFF.

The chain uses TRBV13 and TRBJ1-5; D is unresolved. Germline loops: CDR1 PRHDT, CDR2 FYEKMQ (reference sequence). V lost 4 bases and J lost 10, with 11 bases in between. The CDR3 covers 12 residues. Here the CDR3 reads CASSSRPGPQHF. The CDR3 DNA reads TGTGCCAGCAGCTCAAGACCAGGACCCCAGCATTTT.

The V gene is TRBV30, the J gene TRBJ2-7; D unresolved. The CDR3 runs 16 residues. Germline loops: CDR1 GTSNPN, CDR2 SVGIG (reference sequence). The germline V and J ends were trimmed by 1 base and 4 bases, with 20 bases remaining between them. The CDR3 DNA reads TGTGCCTGGAGTGCTACTCGGCTCACAGTGGGTTACGAGCAGTACTTC. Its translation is CAWSATRLTVGYEQYF.

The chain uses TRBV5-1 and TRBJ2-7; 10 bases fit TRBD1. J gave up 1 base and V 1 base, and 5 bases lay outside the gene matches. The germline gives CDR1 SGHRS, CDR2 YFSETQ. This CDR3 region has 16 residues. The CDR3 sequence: CASSLSPGQGSYEQYF. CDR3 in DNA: TGCGCCAGCAGCTTGAGTCCGGGACAGGGGTCCTACGAGCAGTACTTC. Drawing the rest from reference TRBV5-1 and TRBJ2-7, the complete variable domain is KAGVTQTPRYLIKTRGQQVTLSCSPISGHRSVSWYQQTPGQGLQFLFEYFSETQRNKGNFPGRFSGRQFSNSRSEMNVSTLELGDSALYLCASSLSPGQGSYEQYFGPGTRLTVT.

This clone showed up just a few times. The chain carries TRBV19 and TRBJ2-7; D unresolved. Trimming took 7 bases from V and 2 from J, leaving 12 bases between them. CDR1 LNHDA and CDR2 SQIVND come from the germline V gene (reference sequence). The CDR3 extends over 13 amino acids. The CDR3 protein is CASIHPLTYEQYF. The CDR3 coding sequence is TGTGCCAGTATTCACCCCCTAACCTACGAGCAGTACTTC.

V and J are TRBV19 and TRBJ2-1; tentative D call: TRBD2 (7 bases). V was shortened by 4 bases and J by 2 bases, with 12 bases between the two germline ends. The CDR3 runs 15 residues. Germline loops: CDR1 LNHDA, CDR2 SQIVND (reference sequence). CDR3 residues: CASSTLGGPYNEQFF. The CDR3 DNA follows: TGTGCCAGTAGTACCTTGGGGGGGCCCTACAATGAGCAGTTCTTC.